The source of this T cell receptor beta chain is a study of blood T cell repertoires in COVID-19. Study-level information: Samples of COVID-19 (acute and convalescent) were obtained from the United States, Italy and Spain.

V lost 1 base and J 4 bases, leaving 18 bases between the germline ends. The germline gives CDR1 SGHRS, CDR2 YFSETQ. The CDR3 is 16 amino acids. The data were produced by immunoSEQ multiplex PCR, yet TCRdb's version contains in-frame clones alone and is incomplete. The repertoire has more than 150,000 clones, roughly four fifths of them found once; the top ten carry 6.5% to 8.5%. This clone was observed many times. Material: peripheral blood. The V gene is TRBV5-1, the J gene TRBJ2-7; a weak D match, TRBD1 (6 bases). The receptor comes from a human donor in a cohort sampled during active COVID-19. The CDR3 sequence is CASSLMTGQGPYEQYF. The CDR3, as DNA: TGCGCCAGCAGCTTGATGACAGGCCAAGGTCCTTACGAGCAGTACTTC.